A selection of T cell receptor beta chains follows, all from one sample in a study of T cell responses to AZD1222 COVID-19 vaccine. Clones were read by immunoSEQ multiplex PCR, and TCRdb kept only the in-frame ones, dropping some. The data contain tens of thousands of clones, 75% to 85% of them singletons. The material sequenced was peripheral blood, taken 28 days after the second AZD1222 dose. These receptors were taken from an adult who received the AZD1222 COVID-19 vaccine. Each CDR3 is given with its conserved first and last residue. The D gene is left open where the match is weak. Expanded clones are given a class, and other clones once, few, many or no size at all.

J | size | V | D | CDR3 | DNA
TRBJ1-2 | few | TRBV24-1 | . | CATSDSGRGYTF | TGTGCCACCAGTGATTCCGGACGTGGCTACACCTTC
TRBJ2-2 | . | TRBV18 | . | CASSPGQNTGELFF | TGTGCCAGCTCACCGGGACAGAACACCGGGGAGCTGTTTTTT
TRBJ1-6 | . | TRBV7-2 | . | CASRPTGGPLNSPLHF | TGTGCCAGCAGGCCTACAGGTGGCCCCCTTAATTCACCCCTCCACTTT
TRBJ2-3 | . | TRBV7-9 | . | CASSSRDSTQYF | TGTGCCAGCAGTAGCAGGGACTCTACGCAGTATTTT
TRBJ2-3 | . | TRBV10-3 | TRBD2 | CAISPPGSGGADTQYF | TGTGCCATCAGCCCCCCGGGTAGCGGGGGTGCAGATACGCAGTATTTT
TRBJ2-1 | few | TRBV19 | . | CASKTGGSYNEQFF | TGTGCCAGTAAAACGGGTGGCTCCTACAATGAGCAGTTCTTC
TRBJ1-3 | . | TRBV12-5 | TRBD1 | CASGLGQGVSGNTIYF | TGTGCTAGTGGTTTGGGACAGGGGGTTTCTGGAAACACCATATATTTT
TRBJ2-1 | . | TRBV6-5 | . | CASTREAGLKFF | TGTGCCAGCACCCGAGAGGCAGGCCTAAAGTTCTTC
TRBJ2-5 | . | TRBV21-1 | . | CASSKWQNLPVGTQYF | TGTGCCAGCAGCAAGTGGCAAAACCTCCCCGTCGGGACCCAGTACTTC
TRBJ1-1 | . | TRBV2 | . | CASSEPRGVAEAFF | TGTGCCAGCAGTGAACCCAGGGGTGTTGCTGAAGCTTTCTTT
TRBJ2-7 | . | TRBV19 | . | CASSIEVGGAYEQYF | TGTGCCAGTAGTATAGAAGTAGGCGGAGCCTACGAGCAGTACTTC
TRBJ1-6 | . | TRBV28 | TRBD1 | CASTPYGQGNSPLHF | TGTGCCAGCACACCATACGGACAGGGTAATTCACCCCTCCACTTT
TRBJ2-3 | . | TRBV24-1 | TRBD1 | CATSRTGILGTDTQYF | TGTGCCACCAGTAGGACAGGGATATTGGGAACAGATACGCAGTATTTT
TRBJ2-7 | once | TRBV5-6 | . | CASSLGIAAPYEQYF | TGTGCCAGCAGCTTAGGTATAGCAGCACCCTACGAGCAGTACTTC
TRBJ1-1 | . | TRBV6-1 | . | CASSEATHREAFF | TGTGCCAGCAGTGAAGCCACACACCGTGAAGCTTTCTTT
TRBJ2-5 | . | TRBV3-1/TRBV3-2 | TRBD1 | CASSLWTGVGAETQYF | TGTGCCAGCAGCCTTTGGACAGGGGTTGGAGCGGAGACCCAGTACTTC
TRBJ1-4 | . | TRBV29-1 | . | CSVALGAVGEKLFF | TGCAGCGTCGCCCTAGGAGCCGTAGGTGAAAAACTGTTTTTT
TRBJ2-2 | few | TRBV5-1 | . | CASSLDSTGELFF | TGCGCCAGCAGCTTGGACAGCACCGGGGAGCTGTTTTTT
TRBJ2-1 | few | TRBV27 | . | CASSSPDGSPGQFF | TGTGCCAGCAGTTCACCGGACGGATCTCCAGGGCAGTTCTTC
TRBJ2-6 | . | TRBV19 | . | CASSIVARNSGANVLTF | TGTGCCAGTAGTATAGTAGCGAGAAACTCTGGGGCCAACGTCCTGACTTTC
TRBJ1-5 | . | TRBV28 | . | CASSLLAGSGQPQHF | TGTGCCAGCAGTTTATTGGCAGGATCGGGTCAGCCCCAGCATTTT
TRBJ1-2 | . | TRBV21-1 | . | CASSNMGGGYGYTF | TGTGCCAGCAGCAACATGGGAGGGGGCTATGGCTACACCTTC
TRBJ1-5 | . | TRBV6-1 | . | CASSDGVYSNQPQHF | TGTGCCAGCAGTGACGGGGTTTATAGCAATCAGCCCCAGCATTTT
TRBJ2-5 | . | TRBV6-1 | TRBD2 | CASSERPSGGAVQETQYF | TGTGCCAGCAGTGAAAGGCCTAGCGGGGGGGCGGTCCAAGAGACCCAGTACTTC
TRBJ1-6 | . | TRBV10-3 | . | CAISEYPAGNSPLHF | TGTGCCATCAGTGAGTACCCGGCAGGGAATTCACCCCTCCACTTT
TRBJ1-6 | . | TRBV2 | TRBD1 | CASRNPTGGNSPLHF | TGTGCCAGCAGAAATCCAACAGGGGGTAATTCACCCCTCCACTTT
TRBJ1-1 | . | TRBV28 | . | CASRGAWNTEAFF | TGTGCCAGCAGGGGGGCATGGAACACTGAAGCTTTCTTT
TRBJ2-2 | . | TRBV6-2/TRBV6-3 | . | CASSWANTGELFF | TGTGCCAGCAGTTGGGCGAACACCGGGGAGCTGTTTTTT
TRBJ2-5 | . | TRBV20-1 | . | CSASPSNTPKRETQYF | TGCAGTGCTAGTCCCAGCAATACACCCAAGAGGGAGACCCAGTACTTC
TRBJ2-1 | . | TRBV10-2 | TRBD2 | CASTGTSGGAYEQFF | TGCGCCAGCACTGGGACTAGCGGGGGGGCTTATGAGCAGTTCTTC
TRBJ2-5 | . | TRBV7-2 | . | CASSLDSGRKETQYF | TGTGCCAGCAGCTTAGATTCAGGGAGGAAAGAGACCCAGTACTTC
TRBJ1-2 | . | TRBV21-1 | . | CASSKCSGSYGYTF | TGTGCCAGCAGCAAATGCTCAGGGAGCTATGGCTACACCTTC
TRBJ1-1 | . | TRBV2 | TRBD1 | CASKTGGSNTEAFF | TGTGCCAGCAAGACAGGGGGTTCAAACACTGAAGCTTTCTTT
TRBJ2-7 | once | TRBV5-8 | . | CANRNRATYEQYF | TGTGCCAACCGAAACAGGGCTACCTACGAGCAGTACTTC
TRBJ1-6 | . | TRBV2 | . | CASSEGQGIWSPLHF | TGTGCCAGCAGTGAAGGGCAGGGGATATGGTCACCCCTCCACTTT
TRBJ1-2 | . | TRBV3-1/TRBV3-2 | . | CASSQYSQKYGYTF | TGTGCCAGCAGCCAATATTCACAGAAGTATGGCTACACCTTC
TRBJ1-1 | few | TRBV7-2 | . | CASSRLRDWTEAFF | TGTGCCAGCAGTCGCCTGAGAGACTGGACTGAAGCTTTCTTT
TRBJ1-4 | . | TRBV14 | . | CASSQGPGSRKLFF | TGTGCCAGCAGCCAAGGACCGGGTTCCCGAAAACTGTTTTTT
TRBJ2-1 | once | TRBV28 | TRBD2 | CASSFGGRALGDNEQFF | TGTGCCAGCAGTTTTGGGGGGAGGGCCCTTGGGGACAATGAGCAGTTCTTC
TRBJ1-6 | . | TRBV19 | TRBD1 | CASSRDRAIEVNSPLHF | TGTGCCAGTAGTCGGGACAGGGCGATAGAGGTGAATTCACCCCTCCACTTT
TRBJ1-5 | . | TRBV5-1 | TRBD1 | CASSRTGDSNQPQHF | TGCGCCAGCAGTAGGACAGGGGATAGCAATCAGCCCCAGCATTTT
TRBJ2-1 | few | TRBV24-1 | . | CATSDLGGSSYNEQFF | TGTGCCACCAGTGATTTGGGAGGGAGCTCCTACAATGAGCAGTTCTTC
TRBJ2-4 | . | TRBV5-1 | . | CASSLDGDIQYF | TGCGCCAGCAGCTTGGACGGGGACATTCAGTACTTC
TRBJ1-5 | . | TRBV27 | TRBD1 | CASSLSGWDSNQPQHF | TGTGCCAGCAGTTTATCGGGGTGGGACAGTAATCAGCCCCAGCATTTT
TRBJ1-3 | once | TRBV7-8 | TRBD1 | CASSSGTGGSGNTIYF | TGTGCCAGCAGCTCCGGGACAGGCGGGTCTGGAAACACCATATATTTT
TRBJ1-5 | . | TRBV6-2/TRBV6-3 | TRBD1 | CASSSGQGARNQPQHF | TGTGCCAGCAGTTCAGGACAGGGGGCGCGAAATCAGCCCCAGCATTTT
TRBJ2-1 | . | TRBV4-3 | TRBD2 | CASSPQAGGYNEQFF | TGCGCCAGCAGCCCTCAAGCGGGAGGGTACAATGAGCAGTTCTTC
TRBJ2-7 | once | TRBV29-1 | TRBD1 | CSVRGQGRDEQYF | TGCAGCGTACGAGGACAGGGGAGGGACGAGCAGTACTTC
TRBJ1-6 | medium-sized | TRBV19 | . | CASSDSWGADYSPLHF | TGTGCCAGTAGTGATTCATGGGGGGCAGACTATTCACCCCTCCACTTT
TRBJ1-3 | . | TRBV2 | . | CAPRVGNTIYF | TGTGCCCCCAGGGTGGGAAACACCATATATTTT
TRBJ1-5 | . | TRBV2 | . | CASRLRDGSQGPQHF | TGTGCCAGCAGACTCCGGGACGGTTCTCAGGGGCCCCAGCATTTT
TRBJ2-4 | . | TRBV6-1 | . | CASSEAARPKNIQYF | TGTGCCAGCAGTGAAGCCGCTAGGCCCAAAAACATTCAGTACTTC
TRBJ2-7 | . | TRBV10-3 | TRBD2 | CAISGTSGGSEQYF | TGTGCCATCAGTGGGACTAGCGGGGGATCCGAGCAGTACTTC
TRBJ1-2 | . | TRBV18 | . | CASSPSSGGLLLHGYTF | TGTGCCAGCTCACCATCGTCCGGGGGTCTTCTTCTTCATGGCTACACCTTC
TRBJ1-2 | . | TRBV5-8 | . | CASSFQGKANYGYTF | TGTGCCAGCAGCTTTCAGGGAAAGGCTAACTATGGCTACACCTTC
TRBJ2-5 | . | TRBV18 | . | CASSPGSAGETQYF | TGTGCCAGCTCACCAGGGTCCGCAGGGGAGACCCAGTACTTC
TRBJ2-1 | . | TRBV5-1 | . | CASSLSKGNEQFF | TGCGCCAGCAGCTTGTCGAAAGGGAATGAGCAGTTCTTC